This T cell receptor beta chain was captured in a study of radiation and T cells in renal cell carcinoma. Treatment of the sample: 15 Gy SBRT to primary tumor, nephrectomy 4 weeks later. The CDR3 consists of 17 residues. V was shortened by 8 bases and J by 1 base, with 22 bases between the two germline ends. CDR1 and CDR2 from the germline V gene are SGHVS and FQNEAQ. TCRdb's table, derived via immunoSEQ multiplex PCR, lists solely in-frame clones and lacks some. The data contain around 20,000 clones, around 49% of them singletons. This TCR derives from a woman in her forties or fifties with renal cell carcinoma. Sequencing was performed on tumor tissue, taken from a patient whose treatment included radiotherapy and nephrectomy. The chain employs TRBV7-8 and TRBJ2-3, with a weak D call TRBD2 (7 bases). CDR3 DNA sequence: TGTGCCAGCCACGACAGCTGGGGGCTAGCGGGCACAGATACGCAGTATTTT. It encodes CASHDSWGLAGTDTQYF.